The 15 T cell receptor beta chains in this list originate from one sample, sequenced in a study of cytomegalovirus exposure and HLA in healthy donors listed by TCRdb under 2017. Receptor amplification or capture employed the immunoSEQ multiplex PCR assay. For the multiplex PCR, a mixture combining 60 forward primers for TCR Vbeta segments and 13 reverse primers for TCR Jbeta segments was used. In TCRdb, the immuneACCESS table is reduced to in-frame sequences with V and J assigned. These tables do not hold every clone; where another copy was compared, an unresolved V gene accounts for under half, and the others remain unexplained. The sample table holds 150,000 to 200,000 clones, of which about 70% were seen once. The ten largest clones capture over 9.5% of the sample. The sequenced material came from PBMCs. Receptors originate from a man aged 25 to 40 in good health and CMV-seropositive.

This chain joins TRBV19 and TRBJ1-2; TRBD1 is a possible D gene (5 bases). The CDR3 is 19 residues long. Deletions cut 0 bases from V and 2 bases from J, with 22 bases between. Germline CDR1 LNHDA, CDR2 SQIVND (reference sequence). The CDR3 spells CASSIDLARQLGSNYGYTF. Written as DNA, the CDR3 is TGTGCCAGTAGTATAGATTTGGCCAGACAGCTAGGGTCGAACTATGGCTACACCTTC.

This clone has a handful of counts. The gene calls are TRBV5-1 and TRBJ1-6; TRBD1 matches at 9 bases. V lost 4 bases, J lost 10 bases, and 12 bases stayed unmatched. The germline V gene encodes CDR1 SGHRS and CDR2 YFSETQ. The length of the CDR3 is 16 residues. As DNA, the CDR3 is TGCGCCAGCAGCCCGACGGACAGGGGAGGAAGGTCACCCCTCCACTTT. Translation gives CASSPTDRGGRSPLHF.

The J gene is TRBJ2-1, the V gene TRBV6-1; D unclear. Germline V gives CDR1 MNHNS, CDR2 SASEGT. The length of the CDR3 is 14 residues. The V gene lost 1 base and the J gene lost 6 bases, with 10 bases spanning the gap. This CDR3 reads CASSEGQTPNEQFF. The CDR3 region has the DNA TGTGCCAGCAGTGAAGGTCAGACTCCCAATGAGCAGTTCTTC.

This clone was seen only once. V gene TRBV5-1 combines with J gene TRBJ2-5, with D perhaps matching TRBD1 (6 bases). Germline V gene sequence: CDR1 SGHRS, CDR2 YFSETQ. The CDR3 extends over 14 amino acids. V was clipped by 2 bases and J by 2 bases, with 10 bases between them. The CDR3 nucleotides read TGCGCCAGCAGCTTCGACAGGAGACAAGAGACCCAGTACTTC. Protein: CASSFDRRQETQYF.

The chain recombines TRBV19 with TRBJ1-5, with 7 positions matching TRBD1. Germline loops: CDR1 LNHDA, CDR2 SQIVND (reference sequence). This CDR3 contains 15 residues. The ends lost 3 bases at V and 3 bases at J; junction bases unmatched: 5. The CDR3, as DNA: TGTGCCAGTAGTATGGAGGGGGCTAACAATCAGCCCCAGCATTTT. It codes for CASSMEGANNQPQHF.

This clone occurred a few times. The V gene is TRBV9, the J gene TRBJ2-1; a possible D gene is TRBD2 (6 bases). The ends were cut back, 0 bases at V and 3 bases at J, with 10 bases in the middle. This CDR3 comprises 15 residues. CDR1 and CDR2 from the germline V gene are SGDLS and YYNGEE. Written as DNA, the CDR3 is TGTGCCAGCAGCGTAGGTCTGCGGGGCTACAATGAGCAGTTCTTC. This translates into CASSVGLRGYNEQFF.

In nucleotides, the CDR3 is TGCAGCGCCAATGAGGGGGCAGGGGACACCGGGGAGCTGTTTTTT. Encoded protein: CSANEGAGDTGELFF. V is TRBV29-1 and J is TRBJ2-2; 7 bases are a match to TRBD1. The CDR3 is 15 residues long. Germline CDR1 is SQVTM and CDR2 is ANQGSEA. V lost 7 bases to trimming and J lost 3 bases; unmatched junction nucleotides: 11.

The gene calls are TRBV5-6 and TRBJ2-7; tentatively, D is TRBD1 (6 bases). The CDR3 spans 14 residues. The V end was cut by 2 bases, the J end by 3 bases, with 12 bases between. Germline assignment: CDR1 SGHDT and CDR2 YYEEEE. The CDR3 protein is CASSFVGAHYEQYF. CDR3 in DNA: TGTGCCAGCAGCTTCGTGGGGGCTCACTACGAGCAGTACTTC. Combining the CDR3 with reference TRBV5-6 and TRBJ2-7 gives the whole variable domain DAGVTQSPTHLIKTRGQQVTLRCSPKSGHDTVSWYQQALGQGPQFIFQYYEEEERQRGNFPDRFSGHQFPNYSSELNVNALLLGDSALYLCASSFVGAHYEQYFGPGTRLTVT.

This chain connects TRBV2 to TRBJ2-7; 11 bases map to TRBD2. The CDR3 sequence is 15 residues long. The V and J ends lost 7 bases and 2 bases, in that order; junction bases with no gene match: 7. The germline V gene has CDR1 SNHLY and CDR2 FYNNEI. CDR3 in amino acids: CASKVAGGLTYEQYF. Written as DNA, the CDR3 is TGTGCCAGCAAGGTAGCGGGAGGGCTTACCTACGAGCAGTACTTC.

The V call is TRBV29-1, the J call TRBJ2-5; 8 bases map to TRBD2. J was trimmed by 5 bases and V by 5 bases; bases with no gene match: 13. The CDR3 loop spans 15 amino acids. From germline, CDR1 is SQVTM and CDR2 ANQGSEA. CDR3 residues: CSVPAGSAGGETQYF. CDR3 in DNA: TGCAGCGTTCCGGCCGGGAGCGCGGGAGGTGAGACCCAGTACTTC.

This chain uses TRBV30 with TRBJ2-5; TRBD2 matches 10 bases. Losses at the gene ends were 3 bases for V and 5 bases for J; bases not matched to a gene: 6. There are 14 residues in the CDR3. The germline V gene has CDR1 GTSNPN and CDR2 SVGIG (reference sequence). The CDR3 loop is CAWRAAGGRETQYF. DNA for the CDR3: TGTGCCTGGAGGGCAGCGGGAGGGCGGGAGACCCAGTACTTC.

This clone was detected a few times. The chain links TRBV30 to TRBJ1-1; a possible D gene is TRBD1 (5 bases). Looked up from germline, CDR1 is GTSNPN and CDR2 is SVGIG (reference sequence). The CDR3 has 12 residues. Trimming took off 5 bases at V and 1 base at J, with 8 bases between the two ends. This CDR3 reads CAWDQGNTEAFF. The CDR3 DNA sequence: TGTGCCTGGGACCAGGGGAACACTGAAGCTTTCTTT.

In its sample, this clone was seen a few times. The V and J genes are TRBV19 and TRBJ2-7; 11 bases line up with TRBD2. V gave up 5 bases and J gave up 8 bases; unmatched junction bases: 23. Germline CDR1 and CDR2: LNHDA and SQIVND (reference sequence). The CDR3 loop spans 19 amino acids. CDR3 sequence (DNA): TGTGCCAGTAGTTCCTCCGGGACTAGCGGACCCCTGGGTGATATGAAGCAGTACTTC. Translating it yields CASSSSGTSGPLGDMKQYF.

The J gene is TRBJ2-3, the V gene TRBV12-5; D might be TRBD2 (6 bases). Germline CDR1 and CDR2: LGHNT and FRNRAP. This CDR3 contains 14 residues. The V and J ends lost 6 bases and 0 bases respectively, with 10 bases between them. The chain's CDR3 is CASGKLASTDTQYF. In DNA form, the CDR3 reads TGTGCTAGTGGAAAACTAGCTAGCACAGATACGCAGTATTTT.

This CDR3 is CAWSGGRAGSETQYF. The CDR3 DNA is TGTGCCTGGAGTGGTGGGAGGGCCGGGTCCGAGACCCAGTACTTC. The chain is built from TRBV30 and TRBJ2-5; 7 bases align to TRBD2. V trimming: 1 base; J trimming: 5 bases; junction bases outside the gene matches: 10. The CDR3 is 15 amino acids. From germline, CDR1 is GTSNPN and CDR2 SVGIG (reference sequence).